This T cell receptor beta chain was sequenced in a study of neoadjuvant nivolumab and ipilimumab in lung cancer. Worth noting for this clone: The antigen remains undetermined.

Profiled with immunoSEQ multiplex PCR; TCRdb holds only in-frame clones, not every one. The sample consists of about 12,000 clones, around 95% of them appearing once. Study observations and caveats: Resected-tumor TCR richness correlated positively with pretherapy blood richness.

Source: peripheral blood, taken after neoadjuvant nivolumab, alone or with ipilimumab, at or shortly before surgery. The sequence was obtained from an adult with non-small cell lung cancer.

The CDR3 DNA reads TGCGCCACGGCGGCGGGAACCTACTACAATGAGCAGTTCTTC. Its translation: CATAAGTYYNEQFF. V usage is TRBV5-1 and J usage is TRBJ2-1; tentative D call: TRBD2 (6 bases). The CDR3 runs 14 residues. With 9 bases removed from V and 3 bases from J, the gap between germline ends came to 16 bases. CDR1 SGHRS and CDR2 YFSETQ come from the germline V gene.